The 15 T cell receptor beta chains below come from one sample, sequenced in a study of T cells in Graves' hyperthyroidism and ophthalmopathy. Authors of the study amplified TCR beta CDR3 regions from RNA transcripts. Using the HTBI primer set, a first-round RT-PCR was run on the TCR CDR3. TCRdb itself ran the multiplex PCR reads through MiXCR, one entry per CDR3 protein. The sample holds hundreds of thousands of distinct CDR3 sequences, just under 20% seen once. The sequencing sample was made of blood. The source is a man between 40 and 49 years old with Graves' ophthalmopathy.

This clonotype was picked up one time. The CDR3 nucleotides read TGCAGCGTCTCCGGACAGATCGCTCACCATGAGCAGTTCTTC. This gives the protein CSVSGQIAHHEQFF. The chain employs TRBV29-1 and TRBJ2-1, with a possible D match to TRBD1 (6 bases). Per germline, CDR1 SQVTM and CDR2 ANQGSEA. This CDR3 is built from 14 residues. V was pared by 6 bases and J by 8 bases, with 20 bases between.

This clonotype appeared many times. This chain links TRBV12-3 or TRBV12-4 with TRBJ2-2; D may be TRBD1 (6 bases). This CDR3 comprises 12 residues. V lost 8 bases and J lost 5, with 9 bases in between. The CDR3 DNA sequence: TGTGCCAGCCCAGGGGCTACCGGGGAGCTGTTTTTT. Translation gives CASPGATGELFF.

The chain uses TRBV6-2 or TRBV6-3 and TRBJ1-5; D is possibly TRBD1 (5 bases). V was clipped by 0 bases and J by 0 bases, with 12 bases between them. This CDR3 contains 17 residues. The germline V gene encodes CDR1 MNHEY and CDR2 SVGEGT. The CDR3 here is CASSYSGRGYSNQPQHF. The CDR3 nucleotides are TGTGCCAGCAGTTACTCCGGTAGGGGCTATAGCAATCAGCCCCAGCATTTT.

As for this clonotype: One end of the junction is discordant with germline, which a read error may explain. The chain is built from TRBV5-1 and TRBJ2-3; TRBD2 might be the D (5 bases). Germline V gene lookup returns CDR1 SGHRS and CDR2 YFSETQ. CDR3 length: 15 residues. The CDR3 coding sequence is TGTGCCAGCAGGTTCAGAGCGGTGGCGGCAGATACGCAGTATTTT. This encodes CASRFRAVAADTQYF.

The chain uses TRBV6-5 and TRBJ1-2; 10 bases are a match to TRBD1. CDR1 and CDR2 from the germline V gene are MNHEY and SVGAGI. CDR3 length equals 14 residues. Trimming removed 2 bases from V and 8 bases from J; junction bases left unmatched: 5. CDR3 amino acids: CASSYGQGGLGYTF. Written as DNA, the CDR3 is TGTGCCAGCAGTTACGGACAGGGGGGGTTGGGCTACACCTTC.

J is TRBJ1-2 and V is TRBV20-1; D is undetermined. The CDR3 totals 10 residues. The V end was cut by 2 bases, the J end by 8 bases, with 6 bases between. Germline V gene sequence: CDR1 DFQATT, CDR2 SNEGSKA (reference sequence). CDR3 loop: CSARPGGYTF. The CDR3 nucleotides read TGCAGTGCTAGACCTGGGGGCTACACCTTC.

This clonotype was recorded only once. At one end the junction does not follow the germline gene, possibly because of a read error. The chain joins TRBV3-1 to TRBJ2-5; the match to TRBD1 covers 9 bases. Germline CDR1 LGHDT, CDR2 YNNKEL (reference sequence). The CDR3 totals 14 residues. As DNA, the CDR3 is TGTGCCAGCAACCTAAGGGACAGGGAAGAGGCCCAGTACTTC. This encodes CASNLRDREEAQYF.

This chain links TRBV14 with TRBJ2-1, with 14 bases lining up with TRBD2. V lost 9 bases, J lost 5 bases, and 21 bases stayed unmatched. This CDR3 spans 20 amino acids. CDR1 SGHDN and CDR2 FVKESK come from the germline V gene. The CDR3 is CASTLTVGTSGRGGNNEQFF. CDR3 nucleotide sequence: TGTGCCAGTACCTTGACGGTGGGGACTAGCGGGAGAGGTGGTAACAATGAGCAGTTCTTC.

This clonotype was detected only a few times. The chain uses TRBV19 and TRBJ1-2; no definite D call. The germline V and J ends were trimmed by 3 bases and 5 bases, with 10 bases remaining between them. CDR1 is LNHDA and CDR2 is SQIVND in the germline V gene (reference sequence). The CDR3 is 13 residues long. In nucleotides, the CDR3 is TGTGCCAGTAGTATCGATTTCGCTTATGGCTACACCTTC. This codes for CASSIDFAYGYTF. Combining the CDR3 with reference TRBV19 and TRBJ1-2 gives the whole variable domain DGGITQSPKYLFRKEGQNVTLSCEQNLNHDAMYWYRQDPGQGLRLIYYSQIVNDFQKGDIAEGYSVSREKKESFPLTVTSAQKNPTAFYLCASSIDFAYGYTFGSGTRLTVV.

The chain uses TRBV5-1 and TRBJ2-3; no clear D. The germline V gene encodes CDR1 SGHRS and CDR2 YFSETQ. V was cut by 0 bases and J by 4 bases, with 9 bases left in between. This CDR3 contains 14 residues. CDR3 bases: TGCGCCAGCAGCTTGGCACTAACGGCAGATACGCAGTATTTT. Translation: CASSLALTADTQYF.

This clonotype was seen only a few times. The chain has TRBV6-1 and TRBJ1-1; no firm D call. Germline lookup yields CDR1 MNHNS and CDR2 SASEGT. Trimming shortened V by 5 bases and J by 1 base, and 11 bases separated the two germline ends. The CDR3 is 14 amino acids. The CDR3 DNA is TGTGCCAGCAGTTTACCCTTGGGGAACACTGAAGCTTTCTTT. This gives the protein CASSLPLGNTEAFF.

This clonotype was detected a few times. V is TRBV5-1 and J is TRBJ1-2, with 7 nucleotides matching TRBD1. The CDR3 spans 15 residues. Per the germline V gene, CDR1 is SGHRS and CDR2 is YFSETQ. The V segment lost 4 bases and the J segment 5 bases; nucleotides outside the gene matches: 11. CDR3 protein: CASSRDSPREYGYTF. The DNA of the CDR3 is TGCGCCAGCAGCAGGGACAGCCCAAGGGAGTATGGCTACACCTTC.

This sequence joins TRBV10-3 and TRBJ2-1, with D perhaps given as TRBD1 or TRBD2 (6 bases each). CDR3 length: 15 amino acids. The V gene lost 3 bases and the J gene lost 5 bases, with 14 bases spanning the gap. Germline loops: CDR1 ENHRY, CDR2 SYGVKD. CDR3 sequence reads: CAISDPRGGDNEQFF. The CDR3 bases are TGTGCCATCAGTGACCCCAGGGGCGGGGACAATGAGCAGTTCTTC.

In its sample, this clonotype was seen a few times. The genes are TRBV6-1 and TRBJ1-2, with 7 bases fitting TRBD1. Losses at the gene ends were 7 bases for V and 4 bases for J; bases not matched to a gene: 6. CDR3 size: 13 residues. CDR1 MNHNS and CDR2 SASEGT come from the germline V gene. The CDR3 protein is CASTEGQRYGYTF. DNA of the CDR3: TGTGCCAGCACCGAGGGACAGCGCTATGGCTACACCTTC.

This clonotype turned up a few times. This chain links TRBV19 with TRBJ2-1; 7 bases fit TRBD2. The CDR3 consists of 16 residues. CDR1 LNHDA and CDR2 SQIVND come from the germline V gene (reference sequence). Unmatched junction bases numbered 19, after V lost 10 bases and J lost 7 bases. CDR3 sequence (DNA): TGTGCCACTCCTAGCGGTAGGGATGGGAATGGGAATGAGCAGTTCTTC. This codes for CATPSGRDGNGNEQFF.